The T cell receptor beta chain described here comes from a study of T cell responses to AZD1222 COVID-19 vaccine. Assay: immunoSEQ multiplex PCR; the TCRdb copy retains only in-frame clones and omits some. The table records about 180,000 clones, roughly 93% of them present only once. Study-wide results and limits: The sample set comprised mostly white British donors with more females, and clonal diversity was possibly underestimated. Close to half of all spike-specific TCRs reportedly target regions of the variants that are unmutated.

With respect to this clone: Its antigen is not known.

This CDR3 is built from 16 residues. This receptor was identified in an adult who received the MenACWY meningococcal vaccine as a control. The specimen was peripheral blood, collected 28 days after the second dose of the MenACWY control vaccine. This chain connects TRBV21-1 to TRBJ1-2. TRBV21-1 is deemed a pseudogene. CDR3 region: CASSNFREGTNYGYTF. The CDR3 DNA sequence: TGTGCCAGCAGCAACTTCCGGGAAGGAACAAACTATGGCTACACCTTC.